This T cell receptor (beta chain) comes out of a study of early T cells in non-severe SARS-CoV-2 infection. Study overall: Whole-blood bulk RNA, unsorted, was sequenced, and chains were unpaired. Study-wide findings and caveats: In VDJdb matching, anti-spike CD8 responses were favored while private and CD4 specificities went missing.

Unique molecular identifier tags were affixed to discrete cDNA molecules. TCRdb itself ran the 5' RACE reads through MiXCR, one entry per CDR3 protein. The sample lists about 110,000 distinct CDR3 sequences; 12% were seen once. The CDR3 is 14 amino acids. The ends were cut back, 5 bases at V and 0 bases at J, with 8 bases in the middle. This clonotype came up a few times. Its antigen is undetermined. The sequence was collected from an adult who was a healthcare worker with PCR-confirmed SARS-CoV-2 infection or an uninfected control (not recorded which). The rearrangement joins TRBV12-3 or TRBV12-4 to TRBJ1-3, with D tentatively TRBD1 (5 bases). Input material: whole blood. The CDR3 region has the DNA TGTGCCAGCAGTGCAGGGAGCTCTGGAAACACCATATATTTT. Translation gives CASSAGSSGNTIYF.